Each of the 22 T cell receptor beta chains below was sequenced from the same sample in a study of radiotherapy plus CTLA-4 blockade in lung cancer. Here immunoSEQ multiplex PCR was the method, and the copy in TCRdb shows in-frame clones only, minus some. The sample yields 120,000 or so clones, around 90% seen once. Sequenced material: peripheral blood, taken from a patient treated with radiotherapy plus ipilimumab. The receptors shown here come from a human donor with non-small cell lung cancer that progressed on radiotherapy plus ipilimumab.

The CDR3 sequence: CASSRGRLAGDGEQYF. CDR3 nucleotides: TGTGCCAGCAGTAGGGGGCGACTAGCGGGAGATGGCGAGCAGTACTTC. The rearrangement links TRBV2 to TRBJ2-7, with 12 bases lining up with TRBD2. The CDR3 is 16 residues long. Germline values: CDR1 SNHLY, CDR2 FYNNEI. V lost 5 bases to trimming and J lost 6 bases; unmatched junction nucleotides: 11.

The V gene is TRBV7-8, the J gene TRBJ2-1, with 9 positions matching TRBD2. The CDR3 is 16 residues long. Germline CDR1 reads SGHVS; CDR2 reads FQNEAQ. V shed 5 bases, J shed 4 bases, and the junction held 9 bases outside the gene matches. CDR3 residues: CASSPLGLAGYNEQFF. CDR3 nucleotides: TGTGCCAGCAGCCCCCTCGGGCTAGCGGGATACAATGAGCAGTTCTTC.

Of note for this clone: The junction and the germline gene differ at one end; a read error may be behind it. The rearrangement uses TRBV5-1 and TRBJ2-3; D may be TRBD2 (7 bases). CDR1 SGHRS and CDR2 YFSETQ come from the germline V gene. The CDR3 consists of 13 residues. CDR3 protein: CASSLVAEGGLRF. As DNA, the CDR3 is TGCGCCAGCAGCTTGGTAGCGGAGGGGGGGTTACGTTTT.

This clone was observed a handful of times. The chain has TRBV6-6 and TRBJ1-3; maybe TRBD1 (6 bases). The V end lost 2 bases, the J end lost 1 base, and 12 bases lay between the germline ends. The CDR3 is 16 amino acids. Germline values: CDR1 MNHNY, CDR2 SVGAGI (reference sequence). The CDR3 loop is CASSYRGTNSGNTIYF. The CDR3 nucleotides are TGTGCCAGCAGTTACCGGGGGACAAATTCTGGAAACACCATATATTTT.

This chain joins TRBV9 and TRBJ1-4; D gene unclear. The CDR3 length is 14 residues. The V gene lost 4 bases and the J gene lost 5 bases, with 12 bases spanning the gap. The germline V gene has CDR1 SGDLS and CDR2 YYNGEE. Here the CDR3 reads CASSRTPGNEKLFF. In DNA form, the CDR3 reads TGTGCCAGCAGCAGGACTCCAGGCAATGAAAAACTGTTTTTT. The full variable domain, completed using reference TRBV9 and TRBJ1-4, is DSGVTQTPKHLITATGQRVTLRCSPRSGDLSVYWYQQSLDQGLQFLIQYYNGEERAKGNILERFSAQQFPDLHSELNLSSLELGDSALYFCASSRTPGNEKLFFGSGTQLSVL.

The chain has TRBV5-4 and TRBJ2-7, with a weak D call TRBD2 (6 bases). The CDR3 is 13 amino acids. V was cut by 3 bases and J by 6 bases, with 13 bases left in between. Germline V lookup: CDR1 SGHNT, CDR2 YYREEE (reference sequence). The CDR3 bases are TGTGCCAGCAGCTACTCCGGAGGGACCGAGCAGTACTTC. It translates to CASSYSGGTEQYF. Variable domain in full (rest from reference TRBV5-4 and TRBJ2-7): ETGVTQSPTHLIKTRGQQVTLRCSSQSGHNTVSWYQQALGQGPQFIFQYYREEENGRGNFPPRFSGLQFPNYSSELNVNALELDDSALYLCASSYSGGTEQYFGPGTRLTVT.

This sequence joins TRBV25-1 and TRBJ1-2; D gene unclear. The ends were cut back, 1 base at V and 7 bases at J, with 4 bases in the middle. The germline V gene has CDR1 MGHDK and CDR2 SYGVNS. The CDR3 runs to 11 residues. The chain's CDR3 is CASSESRGYTF. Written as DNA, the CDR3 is TGTGCCAGCAGTGAATCTCGTGGCTACACCTTC.

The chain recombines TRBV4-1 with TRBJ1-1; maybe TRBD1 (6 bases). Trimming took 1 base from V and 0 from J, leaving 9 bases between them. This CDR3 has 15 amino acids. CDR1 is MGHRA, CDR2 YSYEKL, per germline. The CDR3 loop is CASSQGGALNTEAFF. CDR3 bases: TGCGCCAGCAGCCAAGGGGGGGCCTTGAACACTGAAGCTTTCTTT.

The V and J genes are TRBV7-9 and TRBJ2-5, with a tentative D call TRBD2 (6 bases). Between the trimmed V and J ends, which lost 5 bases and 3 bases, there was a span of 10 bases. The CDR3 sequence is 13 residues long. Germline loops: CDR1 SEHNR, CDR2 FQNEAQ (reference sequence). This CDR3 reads CASSPPGEETQYF. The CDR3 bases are TGTGCCAGCAGCCCGCCGGGAGAAGAGACCCAGTACTTC.

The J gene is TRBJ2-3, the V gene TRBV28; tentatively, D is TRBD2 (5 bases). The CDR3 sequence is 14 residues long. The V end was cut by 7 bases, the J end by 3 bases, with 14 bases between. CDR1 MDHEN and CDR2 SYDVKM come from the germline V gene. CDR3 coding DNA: TGTGCCAGCACCCTGGGGAGAAATACAGATACGCAGTATTTT. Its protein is CASTLGRNTDTQYF. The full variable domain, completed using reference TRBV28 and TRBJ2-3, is DVKVTQSSRYLVKRTGEKVFLECVQDMDHENMFWYRQDPGLGLRLIYFSYDVKMKEKGDIPEGYSVSREKKERFSLILESASTNQTSMYLCASTLGRNTDTQYFGPGTRLTVL.

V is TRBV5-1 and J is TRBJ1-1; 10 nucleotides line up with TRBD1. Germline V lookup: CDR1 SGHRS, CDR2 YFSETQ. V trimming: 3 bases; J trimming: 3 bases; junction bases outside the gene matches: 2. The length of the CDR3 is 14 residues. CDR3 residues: CASSWGQGYTEAFF. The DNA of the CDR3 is TGCGCCAGCAGCTGGGGACAGGGGTACACTGAAGCTTTCTTT.

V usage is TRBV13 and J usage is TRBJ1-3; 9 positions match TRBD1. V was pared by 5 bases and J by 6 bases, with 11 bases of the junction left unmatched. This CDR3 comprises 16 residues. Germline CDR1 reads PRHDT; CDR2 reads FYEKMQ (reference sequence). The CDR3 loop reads CASSRLPGQGINTIYF. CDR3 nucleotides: TGTGCCAGCAGCCGATTACCGGGACAGGGAATAAACACCATATATTTT. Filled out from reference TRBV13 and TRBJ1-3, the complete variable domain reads AAGVIQSPRHLIKEKRETATLKCYPIPRHDTVYWYQQGPGQDPQFLISFYEKMQSDKGSIPDRFSAQQFSDYHSELNMSSLELGDSALYFCASSRLPGQGINTIYFGEGSWLTVV.

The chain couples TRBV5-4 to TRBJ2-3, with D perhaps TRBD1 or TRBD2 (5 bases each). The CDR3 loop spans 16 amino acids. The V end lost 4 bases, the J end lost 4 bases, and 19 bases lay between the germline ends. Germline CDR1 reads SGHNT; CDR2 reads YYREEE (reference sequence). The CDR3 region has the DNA TGTGCCAGCAGCGCACGGGGCAGGACTTTCTCAGATACGCAGTATTTT. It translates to CASSARGRTFSDTQYF.

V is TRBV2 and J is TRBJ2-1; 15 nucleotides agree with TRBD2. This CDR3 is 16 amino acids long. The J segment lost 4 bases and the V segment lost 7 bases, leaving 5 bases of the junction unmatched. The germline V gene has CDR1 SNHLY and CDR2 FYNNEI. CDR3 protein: CASTGLAGGQYNEQFF. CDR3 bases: TGTGCCAGCACTGGACTAGCGGGAGGGCAATACAATGAGCAGTTCTTC.

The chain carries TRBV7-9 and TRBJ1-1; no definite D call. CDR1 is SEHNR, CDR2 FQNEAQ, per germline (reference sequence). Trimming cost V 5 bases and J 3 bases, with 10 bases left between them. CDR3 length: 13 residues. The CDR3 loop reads CASSLRPDTEAFF. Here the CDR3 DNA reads TGTGCCAGCAGCCTGAGGCCGGACACTGAAGCTTTCTTT.

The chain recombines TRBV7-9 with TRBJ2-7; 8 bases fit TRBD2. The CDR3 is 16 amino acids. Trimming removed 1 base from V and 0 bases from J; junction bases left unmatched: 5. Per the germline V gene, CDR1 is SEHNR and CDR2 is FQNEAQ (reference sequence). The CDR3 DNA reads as TGTGCCAGCAGCTTAGGCGGGAGCGGGAGCTCCTACGAGCAGTACTTC. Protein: CASSLGGSGSSYEQYF.

In DNA, the CDR3 is TGTGCCAGCAGTGAAATTGCCCCTAATGAAAAACTGTTTTTT. It encodes CASSEIAPNEKLFF. The rearrangement uses TRBV6-1 and TRBJ1-4; D is uncertain. The CDR3 totals 14 residues. V lost 2 bases and J 3 bases, leaving 7 bases between the germline ends. Germline V lookup: CDR1 MNHNS, CDR2 SASEGT.

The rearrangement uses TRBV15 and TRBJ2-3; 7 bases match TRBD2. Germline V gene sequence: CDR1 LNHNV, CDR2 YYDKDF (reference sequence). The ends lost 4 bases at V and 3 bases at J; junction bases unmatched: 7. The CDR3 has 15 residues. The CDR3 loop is CATSKRAGPTDTQYF. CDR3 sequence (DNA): TGTGCCACCAGCAAGAGAGCGGGACCGACAGATACGCAGTATTTT.

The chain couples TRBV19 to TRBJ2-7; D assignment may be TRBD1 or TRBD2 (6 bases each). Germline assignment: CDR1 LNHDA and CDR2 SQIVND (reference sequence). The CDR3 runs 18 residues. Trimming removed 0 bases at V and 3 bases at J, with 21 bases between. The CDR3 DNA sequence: TGTGCCAGTAGTATAGAGGGGGCGGGCCCCGGGAGTGGCTACGAGCAGTACTTC. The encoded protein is CASSIEGAGPGSGYEQYF. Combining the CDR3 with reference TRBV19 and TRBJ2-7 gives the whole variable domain DGGITQSPKYLFRKEGQNVTLSCEQNLNHDAMYWYRQDPGQGLRLIYYSQIVNDFQKGDIAEGYSVSREKKESFPLTVTSAQKNPTAFYLCASSIEGAGPGSGYEQYFGPGTRLTVT.

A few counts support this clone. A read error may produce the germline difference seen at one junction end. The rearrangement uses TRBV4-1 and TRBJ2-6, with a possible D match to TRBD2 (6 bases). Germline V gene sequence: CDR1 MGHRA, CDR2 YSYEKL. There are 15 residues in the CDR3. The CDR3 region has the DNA TGCGCCAGCAGCCCGGGACTCGCTGGAGCCAACGTCCTGACTTTC. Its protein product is CASSPGLAGANVLTF.

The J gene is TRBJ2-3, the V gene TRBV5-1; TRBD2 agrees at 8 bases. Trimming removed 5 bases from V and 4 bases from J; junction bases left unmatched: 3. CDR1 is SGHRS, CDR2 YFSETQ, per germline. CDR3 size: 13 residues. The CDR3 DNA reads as TGCGCCAGCAGTCGGGGGGGTTCAGATACGCAGTATTTT. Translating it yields CASSRGGSDTQYF.

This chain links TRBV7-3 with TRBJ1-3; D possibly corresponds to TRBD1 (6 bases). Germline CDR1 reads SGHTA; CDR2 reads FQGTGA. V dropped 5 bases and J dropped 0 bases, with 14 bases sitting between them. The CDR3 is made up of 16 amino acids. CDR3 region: CASSAQGPSSGNTIYF. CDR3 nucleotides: TGTGCCAGCAGCGCGCAGGGGCCGAGCTCTGGAAACACCATATATTTT.